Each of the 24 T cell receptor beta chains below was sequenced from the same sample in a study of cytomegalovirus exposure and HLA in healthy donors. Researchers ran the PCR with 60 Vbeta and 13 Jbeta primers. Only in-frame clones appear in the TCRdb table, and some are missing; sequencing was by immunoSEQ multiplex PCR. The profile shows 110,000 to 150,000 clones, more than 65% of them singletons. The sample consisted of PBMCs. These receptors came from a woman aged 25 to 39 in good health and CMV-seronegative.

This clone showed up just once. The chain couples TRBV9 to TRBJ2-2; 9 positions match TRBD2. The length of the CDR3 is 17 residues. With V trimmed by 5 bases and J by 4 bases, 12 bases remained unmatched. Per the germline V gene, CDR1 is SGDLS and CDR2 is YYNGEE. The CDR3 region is CASRGGGRVPSTGELFF. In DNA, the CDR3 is TGTGCCAGCAGGGGGGGCGGGAGGGTTCCGTCCACCGGGGAGCTGTTTTTT.

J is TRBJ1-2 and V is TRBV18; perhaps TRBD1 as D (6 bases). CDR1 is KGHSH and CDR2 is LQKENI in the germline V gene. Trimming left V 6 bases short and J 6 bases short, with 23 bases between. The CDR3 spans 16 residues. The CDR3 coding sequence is TGTGCCAGCTCCCCCACTAAACCTGGGGGCGCAAATGGCTACACCTTC. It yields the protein CASSPTKPGGANGYTF.

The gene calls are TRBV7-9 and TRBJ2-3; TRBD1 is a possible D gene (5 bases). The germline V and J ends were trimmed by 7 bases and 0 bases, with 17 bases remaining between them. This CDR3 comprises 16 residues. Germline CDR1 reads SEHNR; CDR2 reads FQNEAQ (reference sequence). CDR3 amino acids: CASTVVGAASTDTQYF. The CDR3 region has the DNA TGTGCCAGCACCGTAGTAGGGGCCGCTAGCACAGATACGCAGTATTTT.

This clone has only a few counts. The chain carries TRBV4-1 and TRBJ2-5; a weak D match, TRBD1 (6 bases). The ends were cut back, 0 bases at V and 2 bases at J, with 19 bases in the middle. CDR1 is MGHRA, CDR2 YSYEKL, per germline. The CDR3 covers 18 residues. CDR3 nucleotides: TGCGCCAGCAGCCAAGATCGCCAATTGGGGACACATCAAGAGACCCAGTACTTC. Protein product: CASSQDRQLGTHQETQYF.

The CDR3 DNA sequence: TGCAGCGTTGAAGGGGACAGCTCCTACAATGAGCAGTTCTTC. Translated, it gives CSVEGDSSYNEQFF. The rearrangement joins TRBV29-1 to TRBJ2-1; 7 bases agree with TRBD1. Germline CDR1 and CDR2: SQVTM and ANQGSEA. The CDR3 length is 14 residues. V lost 1 base, J lost 0 bases, and 0 bases stayed unmatched.

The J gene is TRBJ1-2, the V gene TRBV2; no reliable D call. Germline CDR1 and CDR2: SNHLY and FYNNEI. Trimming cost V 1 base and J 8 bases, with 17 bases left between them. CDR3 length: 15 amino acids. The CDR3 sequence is CASSEEVRGGEGYTF. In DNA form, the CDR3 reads TGTGCCAGCAGTGAAGAGGTTCGAGGTGGTGAGGGCTACACCTTC.

The CDR3 sequence: CASSQVQGTEAFF. The CDR3 nucleotides read TGTGCCAGCAGCCAAGTACAGGGCACTGAAGCTTTCTTT. The chain employs TRBV14 and TRBJ1-1; weak D call: TRBD1 (6 bases). This CDR3 is built from 13 residues. The V end lost 1 base, the J end lost 4 bases, and 7 bases lay between the germline ends. Germline CDR1 reads SGHDN; CDR2 reads FVKESK.

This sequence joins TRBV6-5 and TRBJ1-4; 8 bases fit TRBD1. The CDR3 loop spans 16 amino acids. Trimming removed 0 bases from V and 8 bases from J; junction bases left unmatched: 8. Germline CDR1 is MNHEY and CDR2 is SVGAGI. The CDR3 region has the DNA TGTGCCAGCAGTTACTCGTACGGACAGGGCGGCGAAAAACTGTTTTTT. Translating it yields CASSYSYGQGGEKLFF.

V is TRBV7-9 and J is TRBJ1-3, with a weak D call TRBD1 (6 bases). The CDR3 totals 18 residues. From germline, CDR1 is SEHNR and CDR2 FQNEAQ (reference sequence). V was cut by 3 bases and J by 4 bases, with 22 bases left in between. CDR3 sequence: CASSFYPAAGVVGNTIYF. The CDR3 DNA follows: TGTGCCAGCAGCTTTTATCCCGCCGCAGGGGTAGTAGGAAACACCATATATTTT.

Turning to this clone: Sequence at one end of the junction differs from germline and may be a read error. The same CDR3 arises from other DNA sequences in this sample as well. The CDR3 region is CASSEAGENTEAFF. The CDR3 nucleotides are TGTGCCAGCAGTGAAGCCGGGGAGAACACTGAGGCTTTCTTT. The chain recombines TRBV6-1 with TRBJ1-1; no clear D gene. CDR3 length: 14 residues. Germline lookup yields CDR1 MNHNS and CDR2 SASEGT.

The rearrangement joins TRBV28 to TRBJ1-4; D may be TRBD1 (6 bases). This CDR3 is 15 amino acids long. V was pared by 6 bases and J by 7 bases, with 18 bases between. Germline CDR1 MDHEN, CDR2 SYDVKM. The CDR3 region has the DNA TGTGCCAGCAGGGGGGCTCTGAGGGCGATTGAAAAACTGTTTTTT. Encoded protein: CASRGALRAIEKLFF.

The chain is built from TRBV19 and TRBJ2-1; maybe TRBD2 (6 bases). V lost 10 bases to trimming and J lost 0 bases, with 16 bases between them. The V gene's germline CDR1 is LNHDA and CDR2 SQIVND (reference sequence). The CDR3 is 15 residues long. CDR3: CAKNHSGYSYNEQFF. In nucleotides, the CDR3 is TGTGCCAAAAACCATAGCGGTTACTCCTACAATGAGCAGTTCTTC.

CDR3 residues: CASSMVPRDSSYNEQFF. As DNA, the CDR3 is TGTGCCAGTAGTATGGTACCACGGGACAGCTCCTACAATGAGCAGTTCTTC. The V call is TRBV19, the J call TRBJ2-1; 7 nucleotides line up with TRBD1. The CDR3 length is 17 residues. The V and J ends lost 3 bases and 0 bases, in that order; junction bases with no gene match: 8. CDR1 LNHDA and CDR2 SQIVND come from the germline V gene (reference sequence).

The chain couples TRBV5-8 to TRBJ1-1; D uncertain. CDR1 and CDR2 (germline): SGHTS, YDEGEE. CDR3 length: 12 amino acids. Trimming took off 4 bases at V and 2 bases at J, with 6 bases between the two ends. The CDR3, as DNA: TGTGCCAGCAGCCCAATTAACACTGAAGCTTTCTTT. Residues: CASSPINTEAFF.

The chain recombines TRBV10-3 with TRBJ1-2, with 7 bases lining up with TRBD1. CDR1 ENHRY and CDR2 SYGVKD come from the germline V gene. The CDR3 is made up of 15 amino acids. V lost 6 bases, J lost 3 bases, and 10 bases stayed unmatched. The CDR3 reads CAIREGQLLDYGYTF. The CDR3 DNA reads TGTGCCATCAGAGAGGGACAGCTCCTGGACTATGGCTACACCTTC.

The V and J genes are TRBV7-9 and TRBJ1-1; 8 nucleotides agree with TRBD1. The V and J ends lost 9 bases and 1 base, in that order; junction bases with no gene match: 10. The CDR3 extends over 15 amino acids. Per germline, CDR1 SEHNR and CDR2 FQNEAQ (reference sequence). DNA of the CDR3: TGTGCCAGTCTACAGGGGGGGCGCGGGAACACTGAAGCTTTCTTT. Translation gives CASLQGGRGNTEAFF. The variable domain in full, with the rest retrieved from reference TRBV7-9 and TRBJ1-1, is DTGVSQNPRHKITKRGQNVTFRCDPISEHNRLYWYRQTLGQGPEFLTYFQNEAQLEKSRLLSDRFSAERPKGSFSTLEIQRTEQGDSAMYLCASLQGGRGNTEAFFGQGTRLTVV.

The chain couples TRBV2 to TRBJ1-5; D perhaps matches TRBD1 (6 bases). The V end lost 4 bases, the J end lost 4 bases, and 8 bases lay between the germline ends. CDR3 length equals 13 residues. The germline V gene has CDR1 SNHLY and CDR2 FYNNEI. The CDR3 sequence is CASSVDSNQPQHF. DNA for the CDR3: TGTGCCAGCAGTGTGGACAGTAATCAGCCCCAGCATTTT. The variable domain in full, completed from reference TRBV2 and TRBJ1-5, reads EPEVTQTPSHQVTQMGQEVILRCVPISNHLYFYWYRQILGQKVEFLVSFYNNEISEKSEIFDDQFSVERPDGSNFTLKIRSTKLEDSAMYFCASSVDSNQPQHFGDGTRLSIL.

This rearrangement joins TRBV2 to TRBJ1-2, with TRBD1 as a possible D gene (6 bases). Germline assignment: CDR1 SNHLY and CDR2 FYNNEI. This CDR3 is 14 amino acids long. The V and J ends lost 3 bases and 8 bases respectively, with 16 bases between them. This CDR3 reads CASSDYRVLTGYTF. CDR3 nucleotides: TGTGCCAGCAGTGACTACAGGGTTTTGACGGGCTACACCTTC.

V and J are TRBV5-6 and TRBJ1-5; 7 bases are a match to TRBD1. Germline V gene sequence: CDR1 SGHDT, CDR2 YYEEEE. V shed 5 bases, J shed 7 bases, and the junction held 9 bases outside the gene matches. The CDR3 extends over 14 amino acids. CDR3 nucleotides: TGTGCCAGCAGTTACAGGGGCTTAGGCCAGCCCCAGCATTTT. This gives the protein CASSYRGLGQPQHF.

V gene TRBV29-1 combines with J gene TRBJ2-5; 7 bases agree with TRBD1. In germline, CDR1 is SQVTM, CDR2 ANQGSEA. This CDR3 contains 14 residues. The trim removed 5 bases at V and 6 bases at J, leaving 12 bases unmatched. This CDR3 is CSVITGTEQKTQYF. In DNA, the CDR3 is TGCAGCGTTATTACCGGGACAGAGCAAAAGACCCAGTACTTC.

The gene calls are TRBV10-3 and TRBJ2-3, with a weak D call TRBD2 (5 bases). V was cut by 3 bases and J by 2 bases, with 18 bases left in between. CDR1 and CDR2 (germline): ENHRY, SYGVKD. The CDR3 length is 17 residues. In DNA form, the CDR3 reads TGTGCCATCAGTGAACGCGGCAGCGGAGCCCTCACAGATACGCAGTATTTT. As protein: CAISERGSGALTDTQYF.

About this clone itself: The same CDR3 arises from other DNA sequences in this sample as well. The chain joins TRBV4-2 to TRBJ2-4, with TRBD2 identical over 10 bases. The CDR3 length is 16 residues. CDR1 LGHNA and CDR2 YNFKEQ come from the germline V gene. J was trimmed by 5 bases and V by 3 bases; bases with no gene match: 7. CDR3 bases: TGTGCCAGCAGCCAGGAATTAGCGGGAGGCCAAAACATTCAGTACTTC. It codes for CASSQELAGGQNIQYF.

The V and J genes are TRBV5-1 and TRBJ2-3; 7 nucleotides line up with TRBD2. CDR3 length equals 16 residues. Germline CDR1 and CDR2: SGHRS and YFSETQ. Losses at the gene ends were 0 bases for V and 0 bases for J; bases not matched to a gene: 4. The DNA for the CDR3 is TGCGCCAGCAGCTTGGCTGTAGCGGGTAGCACAGATACGCAGTATTTT. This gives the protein CASSLAVAGSTDTQYF.

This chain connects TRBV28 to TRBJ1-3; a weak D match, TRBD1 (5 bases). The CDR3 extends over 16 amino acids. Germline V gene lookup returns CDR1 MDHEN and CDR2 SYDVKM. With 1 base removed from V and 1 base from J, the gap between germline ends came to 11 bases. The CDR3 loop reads CASSLFREGSGNTIYF. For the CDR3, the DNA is TGTGCCAGCAGTTTATTCAGGGAAGGATCTGGAAACACCATATATTTT.